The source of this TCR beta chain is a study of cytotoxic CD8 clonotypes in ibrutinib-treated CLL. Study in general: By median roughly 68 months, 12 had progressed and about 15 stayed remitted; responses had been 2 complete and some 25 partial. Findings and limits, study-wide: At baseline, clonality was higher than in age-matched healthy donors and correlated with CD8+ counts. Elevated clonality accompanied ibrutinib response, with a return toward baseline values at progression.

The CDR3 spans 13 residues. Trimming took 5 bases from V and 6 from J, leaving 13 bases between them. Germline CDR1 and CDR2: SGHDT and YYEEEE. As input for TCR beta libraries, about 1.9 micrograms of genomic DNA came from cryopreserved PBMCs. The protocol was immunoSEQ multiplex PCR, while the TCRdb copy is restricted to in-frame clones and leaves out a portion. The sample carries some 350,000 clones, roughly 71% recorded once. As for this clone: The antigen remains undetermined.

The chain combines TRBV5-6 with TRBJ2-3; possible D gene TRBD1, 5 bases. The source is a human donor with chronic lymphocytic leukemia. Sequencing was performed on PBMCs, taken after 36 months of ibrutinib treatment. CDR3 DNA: TGTGCCAGCAGTTGGGGCCCTCGGGATACGCAGTATTTT. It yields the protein CASSWGPRDTQYF.